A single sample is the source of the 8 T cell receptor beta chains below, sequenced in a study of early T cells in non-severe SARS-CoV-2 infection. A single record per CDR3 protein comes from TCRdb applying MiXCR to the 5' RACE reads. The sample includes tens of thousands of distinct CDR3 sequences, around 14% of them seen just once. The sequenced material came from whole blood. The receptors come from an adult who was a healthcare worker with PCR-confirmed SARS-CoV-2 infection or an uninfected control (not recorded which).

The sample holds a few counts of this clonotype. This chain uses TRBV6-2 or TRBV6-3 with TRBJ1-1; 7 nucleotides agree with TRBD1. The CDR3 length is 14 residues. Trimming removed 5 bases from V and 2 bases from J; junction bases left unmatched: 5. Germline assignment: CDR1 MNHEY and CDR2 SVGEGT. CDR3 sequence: CASSRTGRNTEAFF. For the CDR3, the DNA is TGTGCCAGCAGTCGGACAGGTCGAAACACTGAAGCTTTCTTT.

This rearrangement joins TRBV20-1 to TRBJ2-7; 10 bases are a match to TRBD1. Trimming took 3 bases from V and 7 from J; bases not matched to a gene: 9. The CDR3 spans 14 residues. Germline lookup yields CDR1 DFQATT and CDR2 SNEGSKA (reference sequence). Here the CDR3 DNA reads TGCAGTGCTAGGCCGGGACAGGGGCTTAAGGAGCAGTACTTC. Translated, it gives CSARPGQGLKEQYF.

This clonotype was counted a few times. CDR3 nucleotide sequence: TGCGCCAGCAGCTTTCCAGGCTCCCCTCTTGGCTACACCTTC. Amino acids: CASSFPGSPLGYTF. The rearrangement links TRBV5-1 to TRBJ1-2, with D unclear. The CDR3 totals 14 residues. Looked up from germline, CDR1 is SGHRS and CDR2 is YFSETQ. Trimming took 2 bases from V and 7 from J, leaving 15 bases between them. Based on the CDR3 plus reference TRBV5-1 and TRBJ1-2, the full variable domain is KAGVTQTPRYLIKTRGQQVTLSCSPISGHRSVSWYQQTPGQGLQFLFEYFSETQRNKGNFPGRFSGRQFSNSRSEMNVSTLELGDSALYLCASSFPGSPLGYTFGSGTRLTVV.

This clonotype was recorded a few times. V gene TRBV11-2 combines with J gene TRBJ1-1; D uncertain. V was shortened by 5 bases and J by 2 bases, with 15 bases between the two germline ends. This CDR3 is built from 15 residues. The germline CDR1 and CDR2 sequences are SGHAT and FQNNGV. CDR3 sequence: CASSTPGPRNTEAFF. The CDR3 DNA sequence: TGTGCCAGCAGCACCCCCGGGCCCAGAAACACTGAAGCTTTCTTT.

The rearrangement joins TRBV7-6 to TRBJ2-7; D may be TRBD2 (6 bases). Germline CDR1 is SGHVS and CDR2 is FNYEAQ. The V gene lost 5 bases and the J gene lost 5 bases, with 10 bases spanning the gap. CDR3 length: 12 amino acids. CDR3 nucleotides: TGTGCCAGCAGCCACGGGGAGGACGAGCAGTACTTC. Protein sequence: CASSHGEDEQYF.

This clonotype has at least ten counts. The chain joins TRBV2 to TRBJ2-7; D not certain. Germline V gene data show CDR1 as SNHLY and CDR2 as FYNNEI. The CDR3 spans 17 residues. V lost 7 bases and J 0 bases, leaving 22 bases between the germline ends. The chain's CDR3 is CASTQPPLDGSSYEQYF. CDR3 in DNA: TGTGCCAGCACCCAACCCCCCCTTGACGGTAGCTCCTACGAGCAGTACTTC.

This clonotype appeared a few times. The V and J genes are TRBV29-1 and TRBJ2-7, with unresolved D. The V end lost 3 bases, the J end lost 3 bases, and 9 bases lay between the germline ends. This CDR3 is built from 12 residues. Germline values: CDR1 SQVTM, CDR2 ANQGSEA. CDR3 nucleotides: TGCAGCGTTGAGGGCTACAACTACGAGCAGTACTTC. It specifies CSVEGYNYEQYF.

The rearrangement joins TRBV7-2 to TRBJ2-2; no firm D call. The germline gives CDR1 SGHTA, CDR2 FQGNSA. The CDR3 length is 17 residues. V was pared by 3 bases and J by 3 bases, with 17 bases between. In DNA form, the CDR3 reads TGTGCCAGCAGCTTGACTCAAGGGCGGTCGGACACCGGGGAGCTGTTTTTT. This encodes CASSLTQGRSDTGELFF.